These 8 T cell receptor beta chains share one sample of origin, sequenced in a study of blood T cell repertoires in COVID-19. TCRdb keeps only in-frame clones here, not all; method: immunoSEQ multiplex PCR. Here the sample spans 200,000 to 250,000 clones, 82% being singletons. Sequencing was done on a sample of peripheral blood. These receptors were taken from a woman aged 80 or over with COVID-19, enrolled during active disease.

J is TRBJ2-3 and V is TRBV14, with D maybe TRBD2 (7 bases). The germline gives CDR1 SGHDN, CDR2 FVKESK. This CDR3 contains 16 residues. Between the trimmed V and J ends, which lost 1 base and 4 bases, there was a span of 15 bases. The CDR3 coding sequence is TGTGCCAGCAGCCAAGGCGTGTGGGGGGGGCCAGATACGCAGTATTTT. Translation: CASSQGVWGGPDTQYF.

The chain couples TRBV5-6 to TRBJ1-2; 10 positions match TRBD1. The germline CDR1 and CDR2 sequences are SGHDT and YYEEEE. The CDR3 contains 15 residues. J was trimmed by 2 bases and V by 4 bases; bases with no gene match: 5. The CDR3 here is CASSHGTGENYGYTF. The CDR3 DNA is TGTGCCAGCAGCCACGGGACAGGGGAAAACTATGGCTACACCTTC.

This chain connects TRBV6-2 or TRBV6-3 to TRBJ2-7; 7 nucleotides align to TRBD1. The CDR3 is made up of 14 amino acids. Germline loops: CDR1 MNHEY, CDR2 SVGEGT. Trimming cost V 1 base and J 6 bases; bases outside gene matches: 6. The CDR3, as DNA: TGTGCCAGCAGTTACTACAGGGGAGACTCCGAGCAGTACTTC. Translated, it gives CASSYYRGDSEQYF.

The genes are TRBV9 and TRBJ1-5; 7 nucleotides align to TRBD1. Germline trimming cut 3 bases from V and 4 bases from J; bases unmatched to any gene: 4. This CDR3 has 14 residues. CDR1 SGDLS and CDR2 YYNGEE come from the germline V gene. The CDR3 DNA follows: TGTGCCAGCAGCGGAGCAGGGGGTAATCAGCCCCAGCATTTT. It translates to CASSGAGGNQPQHF.

The chain uses TRBV24-1 and TRBJ2-1; TRBD2 agrees at 10 bases. The V and J ends lost 4 bases and 7 bases, in that order; junction bases with no gene match: 9. The V gene's germline CDR1 is KGHDR and CDR2 SFDVKD. The CDR3 consists of 16 residues. CDR3 coding DNA: TGTGCCACCAGTGACCCGAGCGGGAGGGCCGGAAATGAGCAGTTCTTC. Translating gives CATSDPSGRAGNEQFF.

The chain joins TRBV3-1 (or the pseudogene TRBV3-2) to TRBJ2-7, with TRBD2 matching 8 bases. CDR3 length: 15 residues. CDR1 and CDR2 from the germline V gene are LGHDT and YNNKEL (reference sequence). Trimming removed 5 bases from V and 4 bases from J; junction bases left unmatched: 10. CDR3 nucleotide sequence: TGTGCCAGCAGCTCTATAGGACTAGCCATTTACGAGCAGTACTTC. This encodes CASSSIGLAIYEQYF.

The CDR3 sequence is CASSPSGRGTGELFF. The CDR3 DNA reads as TGCGCCAGCAGCCCTAGCGGGAGGGGCACCGGGGAGCTGTTTTTT. The rearrangement joins TRBV4-1 to TRBJ2-2, with TRBD2 matching over 12 bases. The CDR3 loop spans 15 amino acids. Germline values: CDR1 MGHRA, CDR2 YSYEKL. Germline trimming cut 4 bases from V and 4 bases from J; bases unmatched to any gene: 1.

The chain has TRBV11-1 and TRBJ2-5; TRBD1 aligns across 8 bases. Trimming removed 6 bases from V and 9 bases from J; junction bases left unmatched: 12. Germline CDR1 reads SGHAT; CDR2 reads FQDESV (reference sequence). This CDR3 region has 14 residues. In nucleotides, the CDR3 is TGTGCCAGCAGGAGAGACAGGGGAAATAGGGCCCAGTACTTC. Translation: CASRRDRGNRAQYF. Full variable domain (missing parts from reference TRBV11-1 and TRBJ2-5): EAEVAQSPRYKITEKSQAVAFWCDPISGHATLYWYRQILGQGPELLVQFQDESVVDDSQLPKDRFSAERLKGVDSTLKIQPAELGDSAMYLCASRRDRGNRAQYFGPGTRLLVL.